The T cell receptor (beta chain) described here comes from a study of CD8 T cells in Susac syndrome (dated by TCRdb to the late 2010s). About the study as a whole: Among the sequenced Susac syndrome patients, about six had clinically active disease and under ten were in clinical remission. At blood withdrawal, Susac syndrome patients were therapy-naive, treated with corticosteroids (with IVIg additionally given to some), or treated with IVIg alone. Repertoire sequencing was used to test whether CD8+ T cell activation and differentiation in Susac syndrome was antigen driven. CD8+ T cell repertoire clonality was compared between around eleven healthy donors, approximately 14 Susac syndrome patients and some 15 multiple sclerosis patients. What the authors observed across the whole study: Clonal expansion was observed in Susac syndrome CD8+ repertoires, with the highest expansion in CD8+ TEMRA cells and greater expansion in clinically active than in remitting patients. The number of individuals in the TCR sequencing and HLA analysis was recognized as being relatively small. Sixteen Susac-specific public clones were identified in the total CD8+ repertoire, and four to six Susac-specific public clones were identified in the CD8+ TEMRA repertoire.

V sheds 1 base and J sheds 1 base, leaving 7 bases between their ends. CDR1 and CDR2 were assigned from the germline V gene (reference sequence) as PRHDT and FYEKMQ. CDR3 length: 14 amino acids, cysteine to phenylalanine. Only the CDR3 portion is preserved as DNA: 42 bases, with reading frame beginning at the first base. RNA was extracted using the RNeasy kit, and roughly 0.5 to 1 ug of the RNA was reverse transcribed with random hexamers. The immunoSEQ multiplex PCR assay, which covers 54 Vbeta and 13 Jbeta segments, was used to amplify TCR beta CDR3 regions. PCR amplification bias was corrected by using a synthetic template baseline for primer optimization and computational correction. Under the source paper's analysis protocol: Reads were annotated to V, D and J genes per IMGT and analyzed with immunoSEQ Analyzer, keeping only productive sequences. Clonality was calculated as one minus the Shannon entropy normalized by log2 of the number of productive unique sequences. For each patient and control, public and private clones were evaluated within the 100 most prevalent clones. Clones were defined as Susac-specific if absent from the healthy and MS cohorts, from around 1,000 published viral clones and from other ImmuneACCESS disease sequences. TCRdb's own reprocessing of the public reads used fastp at Q25 and MiXCR and kept productive beta chains. When rows share a CDR3 protein, they turn into one entry using the most common DNA and genes. The V and J calls, along with clone size, are taken from TCRdb and not from the paper's own processing. The sample table contains 65,000 to 85,000 distinct CDR3 sequences; only one count was recorded for approximately 93% of them. Together, the top ten hold less than 0.6% of the sample.

Remarks on this clonotype: Its antigen remains undetermined. Base quality data are lacking; no much larger clone is found one base away.

High-throughput TCR beta sequencing profiled peripheral blood CD8+ and CD4+ T cells from healthy donors, Susac syndrome patients and multiple sclerosis patients. Recently defined diagnostic criteria for definite or probable disease were met by the Susac syndrome patients. CD8+ TEMRA cells were enriched by FACS, while bulk CD8+ and CD4+ T cells were purified by magnetic negative isolation. Blood was drawn into EDTA tubes, processed within 24 hours, and PBMCs were isolated by density gradient centrifugation. PBMCs intended for TCR sequencing were cryopreserved in liquid nitrogen and thawed later in a water bath at 37 degrees C. A purity of at least 90% was achieved for sorted or isolated CD4+, CD8+ and CD8+ TEMRA cells.

This chain joins TRBV13 to TRBJ1-1; the D gene assignment is ambiguous. Sequences were obtained from CD8+ T cells from PBMCs. The clonotype was recovered from a human donor with Susac syndrome. The nucleotides read TGTGCCAGCAGCTTAGTCAGGAAGAACACTGAAGCTTTCTTT. It is translated as CASSLVRKNTEAFF.